This T cell receptor beta chain was recovered during a study of human T cells and chemical hapten exposure. This CDR3 has 14 amino acids. V trimming: 8 bases; J trimming: 8 bases; junction bases outside the gene matches: 13. Germline CDR1 and CDR2: LNHDA and SQIVND (reference sequence). Via MiXCR, TCRdb re-called the 5' RACE reads, giving one row per CDR3 protein. The sample has 130,000 or so distinct CDR3 sequences; 3.5% to 5% are singletons. Total RNA was extracted from unfractionated whole blood. This clonotype was seen a few times. This receptor was obtained from a female donor in good health. The rearrangement links TRBV19 to TRBJ1-1; 8 bases match TRBD1. The CDR3 DNA follows: TGTGCCAGTTGCGACCCGCAGGGGGCAGGAGAAGCTTTCTTT. Encoded protein: CASCDPQGAGEAFF.